This entry concerns a single T cell receptor (beta chain). What antigen it recognizes has not been identified. The input lacks base qualities; no much larger clone sits a single base away. The record originates from a study of blood T cells in healthy people across ages (dated by TCRdb to the mid-2010s). Study-wide context: In model experiments, template switching captured roughly one uniquely barcoded TCR beta cDNA molecule for every two T cells. Using deep sequencing normalized with unique cDNA molecular identifiers, the study measured how TCR beta repertoire diversity changes with age. To avoid experimental bias, donors of different ages were randomly spread across the sequencing lanes. Four age groups were formed from the donors: young (average approximately 15 years), middle-aged (just under 40), aged (over 55) and long-lived (approximately 78). The study analyzed two additional independent replicas of 1 million unique cDNA reads from the same blood draw for two donors, one aged 18 to 30 and one aged 80 or older. Overall results and qualifications from the work: There was a strong correlation between observed TCR beta diversity and the percentage of naive T cells measured by flow cytometry. Estimates of total diversity based on one million sequenced T cells were considered lower bounds and underestimates. Observed TCR beta diversity per million T cells fell roughly linearly with age, and a significant reduction was already apparent by age around 40. Donor CMV infection status was unknown, potentially confounding age-related changes in expanded clonotypes. Because profiling used bulk unsorted PBMCs, naive and antigen-experienced compartments could not be compared conclusively. Compared with the aged group, the long-lived group had more naive CD4+ T cells, fewer expanded clones and increased TCR diversity, a pattern suggesting age selection.

Systemically healthy Caucasian individuals from Russia, some 38 in total and aged roughly 6 to 90 years, were included as donors. Each donor gave roughly 9 milliliters of peripheral blood, drawn into EDTA-treated Vacutainer tubes. Ficoll-Paque density-gradient centrifugation was used to isolate PBMCs, with at least 6.5 million per sample. Trizol reagent was used to extract total RNA from the PBMCs, yielding at least 5 micrograms per sample. For every donor, an aliquot of PBMCs went through flow cytometry to measure the percentages of naive CD45RAhigh/CD27high T cells. The library relied on 5' RACE. Data came from an Illumina HiSeq 2500. A second PCR of about 6 to 11 cycles was run with a J-beta primer mix and a sample-barcoded 5' primer. A unique molecular identifier was introduced onto each TCR beta cDNA molecule by a template-switch 5' adaptor carrying 12 random nucleotides. At least 2.5 million CDR3-containing paired-end reads were obtained from each sample. The Mint cDNA synthesis kit, primed by a TRBC-specific oligonucleotide, was used to synthesize first-strand cDNA from all RNA. All cDNA was treated with uracil-DNA glycosylase and then went through a first 18-cycle PCR with the universal primers M1SS and BC2_uni_R. Turning to the authors' computational methods: Each sample was normalized by randomly selecting 1 million high-quality reads, each carrying a distinct molecular identifier. Reads sharing molecular identifiers were discarded rather than binned into consensus sequences. MiTCR, with a Q25 quality threshold and the strictest error-elimination algorithm, was used for CDR3 identification, clonotype clustering and error correction. A nonparametric unseen species model with Euler transformation was used to estimate a lower bound on total TCR beta diversity. In TCRdb, the public reads were trimmed at Q25 with fastp and aligned with MiXCR, with productive beta chains retained. Each CDR3 protein appears once, grouped with its most common genes and DNA. The V and J calls shown here were made by TCRdb, not taken from the authors' results. Present in this sample are more than 700,000 distinct CDR3 sequences, roughly 53% of which were seen just once. About 42% of the sample lies in the top ten.

The germline V gene supplies CDR1 MDHEN and CDR2 SYDVKM. There are 13 amino acids in the CDR3, from cysteine to phenylalanine inclusive. Only the CDR3 DNA is retained, 39 bases long and in frame from the first base. The V end loses 8 bases and the J end loses 2 bases, and a stretch of 13 bases separates them. The source of this sequence is a man at least 80 years old in good health. Sequencing was done on a sample of blood. The V and J genes are TRBV28 and TRBJ2-7; the D segment cannot be called with confidence. The DNA is TGTGCCAGCGCGAAATTGGGCGCCTACGAGCAGTACTTC. It translates to CASAKLGAYEQYF.